The 23 T cell receptor beta chains reported below all come from one sample, sequenced in a study of blood T cell repertoires in COVID-19. The protocol was immunoSEQ multiplex PCR, while the TCRdb copy is restricted to in-frame clones and leaves out a portion. The sample has approximately 140,000 clones; about 83% are singletons. Sequencing was done on a sample of peripheral blood. The receptors originated from a human donor in a cohort sampled during active COVID-19.

The V and J genes are TRBV2 and TRBJ1-1, with D maybe TRBD1 (6 bases). The V end lost 4 bases, the J end lost 1 base, and 10 bases lay between the germline ends. From germline, CDR1 is SNHLY and CDR2 FYNNEI. The CDR3 extends over 14 amino acids. This chain's CDR3 is CASSATGRNTEAFF. Written as DNA, the CDR3 is TGTGCCAGCAGTGCGACAGGACGGAACACTGAAGCTTTCTTT.

The rearrangement uses TRBV28 and TRBJ1-1, with 9 positions matching TRBD1. The ends lost 6 bases at V and 11 bases at J; junction bases unmatched: 10. Germline-derived CDR1 and CDR2 are MDHEN and SYDVKM. There are 13 residues in the CDR3. CDR3 in amino acids: CASRPPGTGKAFF. CDR3 coding DNA: TGTGCCAGCAGGCCCCCCGGGACAGGGAAGGCTTTCTTT.

This rearrangement joins TRBV18 to TRBJ1-1; no firm D call. This CDR3 comprises 13 residues. Trimming pared 5 bases from V and 3 bases from J, leaving 10 bases between. From germline, CDR1 is KGHSH and CDR2 LQKENI. As DNA, the CDR3 is TGTGCCAGCTCATCGTCCCAGGACACTGAAGCTTTCTTT. It translates to CASSSSQDTEAFF.

The chain uses TRBV6-5 and TRBJ2-1, with a weak D call TRBD2 (5 bases). The CDR3 totals 16 residues. Germline V gene lookup returns CDR1 MNHEY and CDR2 SVGAGI. The ends were cut back, 1 base at V and 0 bases at J, with 10 bases in the middle. The CDR3 bases are TGTGCCAGCAGTTACTTGCTGGGGAGCTCCTACAATGAGCAGTTCTTC. Its protein is CASSYLLGSSYNEQFF.

The CDR3 sequence: CASSIGTPPNTGELFF. CDR3 nucleotide sequence: TGTGCCAGTAGTATCGGGACACCCCCGAACACCGGGGAGCTGTTTTTT. The gene calls are TRBV19 and TRBJ2-2; weak D call: TRBD1 (6 bases). The CDR3 covers 16 residues. Per germline, CDR1 LNHDA and CDR2 SQIVND (reference sequence). V lost 3 bases, J lost 0 bases, and 11 bases lay in between. The whole variable domain, filled in from reference TRBV19 and TRBJ2-2, reads DGGITQSPKYLFRKEGQNVTLSCEQNLNHDAMYWYRQDPGQGLRLIYYSQIVNDFQKGDIAEGYSVSREKKESFPLTVTSAQKNPTAFYLCASSIGTPPNTGELFFGEGSRLTVL.

CDR3 amino acids: CASSSEASLFF. As DNA, the CDR3 is TGTGCCAGCAGTTCAGAAGCGAGCCTGTTCTTC. V is TRBV2 and J is TRBJ2-1; D ambiguous. Germline values: CDR1 SNHLY, CDR2 FYNNEI. The CDR3 extends over 11 amino acids. V shed 5 bases and J shed 15 bases, with 14 bases lying between them.

The chain combines TRBV4-1 with TRBJ1-4; D remains unclear. The length of the CDR3 is 16 residues. With 0 bases removed from V and 0 bases from J, the gap between germline ends came to 8 bases. Germline V gene data show CDR1 as MGHRA and CDR2 as YSYEKL. CDR3 DNA: TGCGCCAGCAGCCAAGATCAAACTGCAACTAATGAAAAACTGTTTTTT. Residues: CASSQDQTATNEKLFF.

The chain couples TRBV9 to TRBJ2-5; D possibly corresponds to TRBD2 (5 bases). CDR3 length equals 15 residues. Looked up from germline, CDR1 is SGDLS and CDR2 is YYNGEE. The V end was cut by 4 bases, the J end by 5 bases, with 18 bases between. The CDR3 reads CASSIRAHRDETQYF. The CDR3 coding sequence is TGTGCCAGCAGCATCCGGGCCCATCGGGATGAGACCCAGTACTTC.

J is TRBJ2-1 and V is TRBV6-1; perhaps TRBD1 as D (6 bases). CDR3 length equals 16 residues. Trimming pared 1 base from V and 7 bases from J, leaving 17 bases between. CDR1 and CDR2 (germline): MNHNS, SASEGT. CDR3 sequence reads: CASSEGSGAGWNEQFF. The DNA for the CDR3 is TGTGCCAGCAGTGAAGGGTCAGGGGCAGGGTGGAATGAGCAGTTCTTC.

This chain links TRBV6-1 with TRBJ2-2; D unclear. CDR1 is MNHNS and CDR2 is SASEGT in the germline V gene. The CDR3 totals 14 residues. V was trimmed by 1 base and J by 3 bases, leaving 6 bases between them. The CDR3 DNA is TGTGCCAGCAGTGAAGAACGGTACACCGGGGAGCTGTTTTTT. As protein: CASSEERYTGELFF.

The V call is TRBV9, the J call TRBJ2-1; 10 nucleotides align to TRBD2. J gave up 6 bases and V 0 bases, and 6 bases lay outside the gene matches. The CDR3 sequence is 16 residues long. The germline gives CDR1 SGDLS, CDR2 YYNGEE. The CDR3 DNA is TGTGCCAGCAGCGTAGTAGGAGCGGGAGGGGGCAATGAGCAGTTCTTC. Amino acid sequence: CASSVVGAGGGNEQFF.

The rearrangement links TRBV4-2 to TRBJ2-1; D not resolved. The germline V and J ends were trimmed by 3 bases and 4 bases, with 10 bases remaining between them. This CDR3 spans 14 amino acids. Per germline, CDR1 LGHNA and CDR2 YNFKEQ. CDR3 nucleotides: TGTGCCAGCAGCCATAGACTGGAATACAATGAGCAGTTCTTC. This translates into CASSHRLEYNEQFF.

This clone has only a few counts. This chain uses TRBV7-8 with TRBJ1-2, with D unclear. Trimming shortened V by 2 bases and J by 1 base, and 17 bases separated the two germline ends. Germline V gives CDR1 SGHVS, CDR2 FQNEAQ. The CDR3 extends over 17 amino acids. The CDR3 region has the DNA TGTGCCAGCAGCTTATGGGCTTCGGCGATGAATAACTATGGCTACACCTTC. It encodes CASSLWASAMNNYGYTF.

This clone was recorded only once. The chain combines TRBV18 with TRBJ2-5; TRBD1 matches at 7 bases. This CDR3 region has 15 residues. Germline CDR1 and CDR2: KGHSH and LQKENI. The V gene end was trimmed by 4 bases and the J gene end by 3 bases; junction bases not matched to a gene: 8. The CDR3 loop reads CASSQFGTAKETQYF. The CDR3, as DNA: TGTGCCAGCTCACAATTTGGGACAGCTAAAGAGACCCAGTACTTC.

This clone was observed a few times. The chain combines TRBV5-1 with TRBJ2-5; tentative D call: TRBD2 (6 bases). Trimming shortened V by 0 bases and J by 5 bases, and 11 bases separated the two germline ends. Per germline, CDR1 SGHRS and CDR2 YFSETQ. The CDR3 length is 14 residues. The CDR3 DNA reads as TGCGCCAGCAGCTTGGATCAGCGGGTTGAGACCCAGTACTTC. It yields the protein CASSLDQRVETQYF. The complete variable domain, with remaining parts taken from reference TRBV5-1 and TRBJ2-5, reads KAGVTQTPRYLIKTRGQQVTLSCSPISGHRSVSWYQQTPGQGLQFLFEYFSETQRNKGNFPGRFSGRQFSNSRSEMNVSTLELGDSALYLCASSLDQRVETQYFGPGTRLLVL.

This chain joins TRBV5-5 and TRBJ1-6; TRBD1 aligns across 10 bases. The germline V gene has CDR1 SGHKS and CDR2 YYEKEE (reference sequence). This CDR3 has 16 residues. V was pared by 0 bases and J by 8 bases, with 5 bases of the junction left unmatched. The CDR3 here is CASSLERDRGYSPLHF. The CDR3 bases are TGTGCCAGCAGCTTGGAACGGGACAGGGGTTATTCACCCCTCCACTTT.

The rearrangement joins TRBV18 to TRBJ2-1, with 7 nucleotides matching TRBD1. The CDR3 has 14 amino acids. V gave up 3 bases and J gave up 15 bases; unmatched junction bases: 14. Germline V gives CDR1 KGHSH, CDR2 LQKENI. The CDR3 loop is CASSPDLSGGSGFF. CDR3 sequence (DNA): TGTGCCAGCTCACCGGACCTGTCAGGGGGTAGTGGGTTCTTC.

In nucleotides, the CDR3 is TGTGCACTACGAGTAGCGGGAGCCGGAGATACGCAGTATTTT. This translates into CALRVAGAGDTQYF. V usage is TRBV7-2 and J usage is TRBJ2-3; 9 nucleotides match TRBD2. The CDR3 totals 14 residues. Germline V gives CDR1 SGHTA, CDR2 FQGNSA.

The genes are TRBV7-2 and TRBJ2-7; 11 bases map to TRBD2. The germline gives CDR1 SGHTA, CDR2 FQGNSA. This CDR3 is 15 amino acids long. With V trimmed by 5 bases and J by 1 base, 4 bases remained unmatched. The CDR3 DNA reads TGTGCCAGCAGCGGGGGACTAGCGGATTCCTACGAGCAGTACTTC. It specifies CASSGGLADSYEQYF. The entire variable domain, with the rest obtained from reference TRBV7-2 and TRBJ2-7, is as follows: GAGVSQSPSNKVTEKGKDVELRCDPISGHTALYWYRQSLGQGLEFLIYFQGNSAPDKSGLPSDRFSAERTGGSVSTLTIQRTQQEDSAVYLCASSGGLADSYEQYFGPGTRLTVT.

V and J are TRBV18 and TRBJ2-5; weak D call: TRBD1 (6 bases). CDR1 is KGHSH and CDR2 is LQKENI in the germline V gene. This CDR3 comprises 15 residues. The V gene lost 3 bases and the J gene lost 5 bases, with 16 bases spanning the gap. Here the CDR3 DNA reads TGTGCCAGCTCACCCCCCGGGCTCCAGGGGGAGACCCAGTACTTC. This encodes CASSPPGLQGETQYF. The full variable domain, its missing parts supplied by reference TRBV18 and TRBJ2-5, is NAGVMQNPRHLVRRRGQEARLRCSPMKGHSHVYWYRQLPEEGLKFMVYLQKENIIDESGMPKERFSAEFPKEGPSILRIQQVVRGDSAAYFCASSPPGLQGETQYFGPGTRLLVL.

This clone was observed a handful of times. The gene calls are TRBV19 and TRBJ2-6; no reliable D call. This CDR3 is 12 amino acids long. The V and J ends lost 10 bases and 0 bases respectively, with 4 bases between them. Germline lookup yields CDR1 LNHDA and CDR2 SQIVND (reference sequence). Here the CDR3 reads CATHSGANVLTF. The CDR3 coding sequence is TGTGCCACACACTCTGGGGCCAACGTCCTGACTTTC. Full variable domain (missing parts from reference TRBV19 and TRBJ2-6): DGGITQSPKYLFRKEGQNVTLSCEQNLNHDAMYWYRQDPGQGLRLIYYSQIVNDFQKGDIAEGYSVSREKKESFPLTVTSAQKNPTAFYLCATHSGANVLTFGAGSRLTVL.

This clone has more than one count but fewer than ten. This sequence joins TRBV4-1 and TRBJ1-2; D is possibly TRBD1 (5 bases). This CDR3 comprises 15 residues. Germline V gene sequence: CDR1 MGHRA, CDR2 YSYEKL. V was shortened by 4 bases and J by 3 bases, with 15 bases between the two germline ends. CDR3 coding DNA: TGCGCCAGCAGCCTTAACTTTAGGGGTGACTATGGCTACACCTTC. Protein sequence: CASSLNFRGDYGYTF.

This chain uses TRBV6-5 with TRBJ2-5; a weak D match, TRBD1 (6 bases). This CDR3 has 15 amino acids. Per the germline V gene, CDR1 is MNHEY and CDR2 is SVGAGI. Trimming pared 5 bases from V and 5 bases from J, leaving 18 bases between. The CDR3 loop is CASSPNGLQGETQYF. The CDR3 bases are TGTGCCAGCAGTCCAAATGGTCTCCAGGGGGAGACCCAGTACTTC.